The T cell receptor beta chain under discussion was sequenced for a study of metastatic and nonmetastatic thyroid tumors. The overall study: The comparison covered peripheral blood and tumor or nodule tissue in malignant and benign thyroid patients.

The authors' processing: Construction of a distant-metastasis classifier for papillary thyroid cancer relied on CDR3 differences across clinicopathological groups. Using MiXCR, TCRdb re-called clones from the PCR reads. It is TCRdb's table, rather than the study itself, that gives the V and J calls and clone size. The sample has over 40,000 clones, around 23% seen once. With 2 bases removed from V and 1 base from J, the gap between germline ends came to 5 bases. This CDR3 has 13 amino acids. Germline values: CDR1 MNHNY, CDR2 SVGAGI (reference sequence). With respect to this clone: Its target is unknown.

General study results and limits: Within blood and tumor, benign nodules reportedly had significantly lower TCR beta diversity than malignant thyroid tumors did.

Patients had received no treatment of any kind before thyroid surgery. Material: blood. The genes are TRBV6-6 and TRBJ1-1; no reliable D call. The clonotype comes from a male donor with papillary thyroid cancer or a benign thyroid nodule (not recorded which). Some clones in this sample may be carry-over from other donors' samples. The CDR3 DNA sequence: TGTGCCAGCAGTTACGCGGCGAACACTGAAGCTTTCTTT. It translates to CASSYAANTEAFF.